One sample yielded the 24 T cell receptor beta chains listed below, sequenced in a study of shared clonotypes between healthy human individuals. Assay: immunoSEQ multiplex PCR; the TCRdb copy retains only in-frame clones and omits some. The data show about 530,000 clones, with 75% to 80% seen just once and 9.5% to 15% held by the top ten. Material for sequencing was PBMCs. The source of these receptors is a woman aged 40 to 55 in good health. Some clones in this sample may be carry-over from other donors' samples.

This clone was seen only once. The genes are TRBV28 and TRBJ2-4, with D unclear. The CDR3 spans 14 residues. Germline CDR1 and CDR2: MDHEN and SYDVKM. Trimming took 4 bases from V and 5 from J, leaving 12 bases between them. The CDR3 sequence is CASSSPGLENIQYF. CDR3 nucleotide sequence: TGTGCCAGCAGTTCTCCGGGTCTCGAAAACATTCAGTACTTC.

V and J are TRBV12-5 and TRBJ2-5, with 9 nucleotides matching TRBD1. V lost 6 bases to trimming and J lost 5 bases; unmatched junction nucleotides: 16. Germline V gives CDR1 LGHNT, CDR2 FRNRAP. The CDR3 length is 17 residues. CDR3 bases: TGTGCTAGTGGAAAAGGGACAGGGTATGGTGGCAGGGAGACCCAGTACTTC. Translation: CASGKGTGYGGRETQYF. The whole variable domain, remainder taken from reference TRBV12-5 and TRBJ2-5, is DARVTQTPRHKVTEMGQEVTMRCQPILGHNTVFWYRQTMMQGLELLAYFRNRAPLDDSGMPKDRFSAEMPDATLATLKIQPSEPRDSAVYFCASGKGTGYGGRETQYFGPGTRLLVL.

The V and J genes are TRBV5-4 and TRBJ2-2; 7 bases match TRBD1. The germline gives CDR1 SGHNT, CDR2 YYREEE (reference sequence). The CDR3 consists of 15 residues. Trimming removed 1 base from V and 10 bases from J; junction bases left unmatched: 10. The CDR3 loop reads CASSLRAGGSEELFF. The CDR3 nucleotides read TGTGCCAGCAGCTTGCGGGCAGGGGGTAGCGAGGAGCTGTTTTTT. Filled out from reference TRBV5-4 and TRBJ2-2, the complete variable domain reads ETGVTQSPTHLIKTRGQQVTLRCSSQSGHNTVSWYQQALGQGPQFIFQYYREEENGRGNFPPRFSGLQFPNYSSELNVNALELDDSALYLCASSLRAGGSEELFFGEGSRLTVL.

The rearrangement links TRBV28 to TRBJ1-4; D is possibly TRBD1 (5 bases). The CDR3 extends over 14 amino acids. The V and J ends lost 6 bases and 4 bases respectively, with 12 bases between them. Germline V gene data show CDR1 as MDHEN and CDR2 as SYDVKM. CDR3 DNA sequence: TGTGCCAGCAGCGCGGGGGGTAATAATGAAAAACTGTTTTTT. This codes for CASSAGGNNEKLFF.

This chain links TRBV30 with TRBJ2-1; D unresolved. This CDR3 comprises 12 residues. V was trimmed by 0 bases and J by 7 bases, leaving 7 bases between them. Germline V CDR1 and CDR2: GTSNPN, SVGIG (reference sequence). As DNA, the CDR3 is TGTGCCTGGAGTGTAGTCGGGAATGAGCAGTTCTTC. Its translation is CAWSVVGNEQFF.

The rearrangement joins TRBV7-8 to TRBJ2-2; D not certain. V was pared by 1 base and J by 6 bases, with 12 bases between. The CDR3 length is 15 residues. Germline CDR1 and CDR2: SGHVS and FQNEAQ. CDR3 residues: CASSLVRVGSGELFF. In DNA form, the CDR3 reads TGTGCCAGCAGCTTAGTCCGTGTCGGGTCCGGGGAGCTGTTTTTT.

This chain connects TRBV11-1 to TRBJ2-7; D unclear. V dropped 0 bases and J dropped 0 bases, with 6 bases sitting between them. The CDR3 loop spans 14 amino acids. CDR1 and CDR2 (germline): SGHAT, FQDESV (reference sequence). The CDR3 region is CASSLAVNSYEQYF. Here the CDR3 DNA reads TGTGCCAGCAGCTTAGCCGTCAACTCCTACGAGCAGTACTTC.

This chain's CDR3 is CASSVYSSGNTIYF. The CDR3, as DNA: TGTGCCAGCAGTGTATATTCCTCTGGAAACACCATATATTTT. The chain combines TRBV28 with TRBJ1-3; no reliable D call. The ends were cut back, 5 bases at V and 0 bases at J, with 8 bases in the middle. This CDR3 is 14 amino acids long. CDR1 MDHEN and CDR2 SYDVKM come from the germline V gene.

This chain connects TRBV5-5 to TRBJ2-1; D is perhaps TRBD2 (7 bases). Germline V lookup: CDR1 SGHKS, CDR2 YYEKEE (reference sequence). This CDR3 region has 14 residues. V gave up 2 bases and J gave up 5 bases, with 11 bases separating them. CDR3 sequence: CASSFIGGDNEQFF. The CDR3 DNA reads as TGTGCCAGCAGCTTTATAGGGGGGGACAATGAGCAGTTCTTC.

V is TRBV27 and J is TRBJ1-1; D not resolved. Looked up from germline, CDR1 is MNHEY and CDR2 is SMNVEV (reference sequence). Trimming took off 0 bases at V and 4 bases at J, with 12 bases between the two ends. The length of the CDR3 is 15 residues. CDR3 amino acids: CASSLSEQTFTEAFF. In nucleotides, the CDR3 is TGTGCCAGCAGTTTATCCGAACAAACTTTCACTGAAGCTTTCTTT.

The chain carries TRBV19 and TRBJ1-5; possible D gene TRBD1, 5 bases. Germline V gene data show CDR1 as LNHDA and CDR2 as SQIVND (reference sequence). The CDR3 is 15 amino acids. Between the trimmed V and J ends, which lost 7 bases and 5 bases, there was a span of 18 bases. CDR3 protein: CASNLGARDHQPQHF. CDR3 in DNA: TGTGCCAGTAACCTGGGAGCCCGGGACCATCAGCCCCAGCATTTT.

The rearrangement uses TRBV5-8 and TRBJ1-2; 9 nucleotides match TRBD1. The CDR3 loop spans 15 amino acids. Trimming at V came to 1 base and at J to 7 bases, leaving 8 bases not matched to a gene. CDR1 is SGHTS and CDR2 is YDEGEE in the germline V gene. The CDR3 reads CASSLWYRGRGGYTF. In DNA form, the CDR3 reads TGTGCCAGCAGCTTGTGGTACAGGGGGCGGGGTGGCTACACCTTC.

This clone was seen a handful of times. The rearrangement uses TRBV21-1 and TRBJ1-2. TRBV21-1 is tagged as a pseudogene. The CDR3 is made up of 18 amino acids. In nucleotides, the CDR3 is TGTGCCAGCAGCAAAGCGCGAACAGGATCCTCGGGAGACTATGGCTACACCTTC. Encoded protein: CASSKARTGSSGDYGYTF.

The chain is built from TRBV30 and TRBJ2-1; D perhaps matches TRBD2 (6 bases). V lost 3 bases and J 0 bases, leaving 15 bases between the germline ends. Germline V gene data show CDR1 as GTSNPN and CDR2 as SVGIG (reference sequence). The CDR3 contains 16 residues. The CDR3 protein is CAWSPGLISSYNEQFF. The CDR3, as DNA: TGTGCCTGGAGCCCGGGACTTATTAGCTCCTACAATGAGCAGTTCTTC.

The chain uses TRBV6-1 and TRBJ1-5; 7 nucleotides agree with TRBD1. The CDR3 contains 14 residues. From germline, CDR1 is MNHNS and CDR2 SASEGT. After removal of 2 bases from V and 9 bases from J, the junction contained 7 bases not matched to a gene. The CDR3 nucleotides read TGTGCCAGCAGTGAAAAACAGGGGTTAACGCCCCAGCATTTT. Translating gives CASSEKQGLTPQHF.

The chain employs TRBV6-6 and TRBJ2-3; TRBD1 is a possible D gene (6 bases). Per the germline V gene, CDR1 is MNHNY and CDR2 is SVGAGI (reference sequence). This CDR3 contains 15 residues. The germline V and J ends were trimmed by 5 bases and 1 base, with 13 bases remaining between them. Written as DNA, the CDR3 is TGTGCCAGCAGTCCCCGGGACACAGGCACAGATACGCAGTATTTT. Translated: CASSPRDTGTDTQYF.

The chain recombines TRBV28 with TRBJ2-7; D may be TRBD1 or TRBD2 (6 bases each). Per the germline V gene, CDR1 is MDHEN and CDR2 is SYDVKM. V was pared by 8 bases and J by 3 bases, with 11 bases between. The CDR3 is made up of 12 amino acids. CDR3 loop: CASEGGSYEQYF. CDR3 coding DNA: TGTGCCAGCGAGGGGGGTAGCTACGAGCAGTACTTC.

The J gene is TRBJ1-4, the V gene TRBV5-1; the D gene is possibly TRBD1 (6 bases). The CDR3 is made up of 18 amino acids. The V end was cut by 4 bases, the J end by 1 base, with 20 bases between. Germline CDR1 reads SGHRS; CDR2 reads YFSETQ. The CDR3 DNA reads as TGCGCCAGCAGCCCAAGAGGGGGACATCGAATAACTAATGAAAAACTGTTTTTT. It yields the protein CASSPRGGHRITNEKLFF.

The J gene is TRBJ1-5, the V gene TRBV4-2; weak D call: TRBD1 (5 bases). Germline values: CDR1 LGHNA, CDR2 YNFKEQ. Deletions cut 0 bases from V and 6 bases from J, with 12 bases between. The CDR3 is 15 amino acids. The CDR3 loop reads CASSQDLGGGQPQHF. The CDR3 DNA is TGTGCCAGCAGCCAAGATCTGGGGGGGGGTCAGCCCCAGCATTTT.

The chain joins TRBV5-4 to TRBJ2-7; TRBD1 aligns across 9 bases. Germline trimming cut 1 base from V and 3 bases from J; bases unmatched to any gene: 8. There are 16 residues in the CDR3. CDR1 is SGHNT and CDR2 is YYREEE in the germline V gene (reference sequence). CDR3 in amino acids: CASSLNPGQGNYEQYF. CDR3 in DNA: TGTGCCAGCAGCTTGAACCCAGGACAGGGGAACTACGAGCAGTACTTC.

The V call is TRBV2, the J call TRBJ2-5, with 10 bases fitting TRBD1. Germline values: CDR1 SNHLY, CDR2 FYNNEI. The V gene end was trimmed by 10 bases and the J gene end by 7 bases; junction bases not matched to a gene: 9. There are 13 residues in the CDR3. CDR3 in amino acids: CANVGQGEVTQYF. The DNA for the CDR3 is TGTGCCAACGTAGGACAGGGGGAGGTGACCCAGTACTTC.

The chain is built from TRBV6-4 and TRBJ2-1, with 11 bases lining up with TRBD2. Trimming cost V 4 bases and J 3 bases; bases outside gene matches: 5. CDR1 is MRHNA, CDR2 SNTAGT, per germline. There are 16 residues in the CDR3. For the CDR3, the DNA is TGTGCCAGCAGTGTGAACGGACTAGCGGGCTACAATGAGCAGTTCTTC. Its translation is CASSVNGLAGYNEQFF.

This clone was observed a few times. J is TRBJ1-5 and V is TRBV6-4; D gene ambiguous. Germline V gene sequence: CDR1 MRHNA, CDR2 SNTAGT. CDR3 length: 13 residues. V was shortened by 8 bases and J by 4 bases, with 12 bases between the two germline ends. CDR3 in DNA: TGTGCCAGCCGGAGGGCAGTTAATCAGCCCCAGCATTTT. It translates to CASRRAVNQPQHF.

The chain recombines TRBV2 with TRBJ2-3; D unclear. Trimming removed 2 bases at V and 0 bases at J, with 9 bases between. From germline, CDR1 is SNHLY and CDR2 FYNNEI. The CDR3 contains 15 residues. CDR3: CASSERSGSTDTQYF. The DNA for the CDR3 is TGTGCCAGCAGTGAAAGGTCAGGCAGCACAGATACGCAGTATTTT.